The sequence of this T cell receptor beta chain was determined in a study of cytomegalovirus exposure and HLA in healthy donors. CDR3 length: 12 amino acids. From germline, CDR1 is SGHRS and CDR2 YFSETQ. V gave up 2 bases and J gave up 5 bases, with 6 bases separating them. Donors consisted of healthy bone marrow donors. 13 Jbeta primers and 60 Vbeta primers were used for the PCR. Original processing notes: About 10 million of 75 million to 85 million unique TCR beta chains were shared, per a later count. Only in-frame clones appear in the TCRdb table, and some are missing; sequencing was by immunoSEQ multiplex PCR. For V, J and clone size, that table is used; D and trimming come from the DNA. The table lists around 140,000 clones, with around 1.5% in the top ten.

The genes are TRBV5-1 and TRBJ2-3, with no clear D. Sequencing was done on a sample of PBMCs. The receptor's source is a woman in her 40s in good health and CMV-seronegative. Here the CDR3 DNA reads TGCGCCAGCAGCTTAAACGGAGATACGCAGTATTTT. Its translation is CASSLNGDTQYF.